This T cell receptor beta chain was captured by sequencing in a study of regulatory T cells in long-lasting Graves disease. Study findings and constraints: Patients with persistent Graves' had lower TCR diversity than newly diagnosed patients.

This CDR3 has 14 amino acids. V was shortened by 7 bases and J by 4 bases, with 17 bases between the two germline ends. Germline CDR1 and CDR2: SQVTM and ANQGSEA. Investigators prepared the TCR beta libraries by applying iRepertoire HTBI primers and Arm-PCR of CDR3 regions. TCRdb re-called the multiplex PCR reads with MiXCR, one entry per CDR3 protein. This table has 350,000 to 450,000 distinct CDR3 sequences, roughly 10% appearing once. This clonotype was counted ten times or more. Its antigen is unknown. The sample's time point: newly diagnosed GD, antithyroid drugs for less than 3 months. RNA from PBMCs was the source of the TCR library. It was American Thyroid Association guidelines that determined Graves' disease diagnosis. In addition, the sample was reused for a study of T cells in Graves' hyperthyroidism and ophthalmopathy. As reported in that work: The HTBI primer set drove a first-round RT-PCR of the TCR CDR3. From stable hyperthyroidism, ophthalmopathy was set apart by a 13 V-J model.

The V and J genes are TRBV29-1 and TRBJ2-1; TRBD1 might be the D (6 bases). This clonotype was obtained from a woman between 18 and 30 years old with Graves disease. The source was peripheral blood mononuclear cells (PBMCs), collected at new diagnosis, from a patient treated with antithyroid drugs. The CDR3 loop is CSARRVQGYNEQFF. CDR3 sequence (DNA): TGCAGCGCAAGGCGGGTTCAGGGGTACAATGAGCAGTTCTTC.